These T cell receptor beta chains were read from a single sample in a study of blood T cell repertoires in COVID-19. The protocol was immunoSEQ multiplex PCR, while the TCRdb copy is restricted to in-frame clones and leaves out a portion. The data hold nearly 200,000 clones, with around four fifths observed a single time. The sequencing input was peripheral blood. The source is a man aged 60 to 75 with COVID-19, enrolled during active disease. Each CDR3 is given with its conserved first and last residue. A D gene is named only where the DNA matches it firmly. Size tells how often a clone was seen (once, few, many) or the class of an expanded clone, and some rows leave it out.

d_gene: -
abundance: -
v_gene: TRBV19
len: 13
j_gene: TRBJ2-3
CDR3nt: TGTGCCAGTATAGGGGCAGGGACAGATACGCAGTATTTT
CDR3aa: CASIGAGTDTQYF

d_gene: -
abundance: -
v_gene: TRBV11-2
len: 14
j_gene: TRBJ2-7
CDR3nt: TGTGCCAGCAGCCCCGGCAGGGCCACCTACGAGCAGTACTTC
CDR3aa: CASSPGRATYEQYF

d_gene: -
abundance: -
v_gene: TRBV30
len: 16
j_gene: TRBJ2-5
CDR3nt: TGTGCCTGGACCCAGGAAGGTGTACGTTACCAAGAGACCCAGTACTTC
CDR3aa: CAWTQEGVRYQETQYF

d_gene: TRBD2
abundance: -
v_gene: TRBV3-1/TRBV3-2
len: 16
j_gene: TRBJ2-1
CDR3nt: TGTGCCAGCAGCCAAGTCAGAGCGGGGCTTGGGAATGAGCAGTTCTTC
CDR3aa: CASSQVRAGLGNEQFF

d_gene: -
abundance: -
v_gene: TRBV28
len: 13
j_gene: TRBJ1-1
CDR3nt: TGTGCCAGCACAGGGGACGTGAACACTGAAGCTTTCTTT
CDR3aa: CASTGDVNTEAFF

d_gene: TRBD1
abundance: -
v_gene: TRBV28
len: 15
j_gene: TRBJ1-4
CDR3nt: TGTGCCAGCAGTCCCCAGGACAGGGCCGAGGAAAAACTGTTTTTT
CDR3aa: CASSPQDRAEEKLFF

d_gene: TRBD1
abundance: -
v_gene: TRBV9
len: 13
j_gene: TRBJ2-7
CDR3nt: TGTGCCAGCAGTGCTTTCGGGACAGACGAGCAGTACTTC
CDR3aa: CASSAFGTDEQYF

d_gene: -
abundance: -
v_gene: TRBV7-9
len: 13
j_gene: TRBJ2-7
CDR3nt: TGTGCCAGCAGCCCGACAACTCATTACGAGCAGTACTTC
CDR3aa: CASSPTTHYEQYF

d_gene: TRBD1
abundance: -
v_gene: TRBV2
len: 16
j_gene: TRBJ2-6
CDR3nt: TGTGCCAGCAGACGGGACAGGAGCTCTGGGGCCAACGTCCTGACTTTC
CDR3aa: CASRRDRSSGANVLTF

d_gene: -
abundance: -
v_gene: TRBV29-1
len: 14
j_gene: TRBJ1-1
CDR3nt: TGCAGCGCCGAACAGGGAACGCTGGGGACTGAAGCTTTCTTT
CDR3aa: CSAEQGTLGTEAFF

d_gene: TRBD1
abundance: -
v_gene: TRBV5-3
len: 17
j_gene: TRBJ1-1
CDR3nt: TGTGCCAGAAGCCCCGAACTGGACAGGGGGCGGGGGACTGAAGCTTTCTTT
CDR3aa: CARSPELDRGRGTEAFF

d_gene: -
abundance: -
v_gene: TRBV12-3/TRBV12-4
len: 13
j_gene: TRBJ1-1
CDR3nt: TGTGCCAGCAGTTTAGACGGGAACACTGAAGCTTTCTTT
CDR3aa: CASSLDGNTEAFF

d_gene: -
abundance: -
v_gene: TRBV9
len: 15
j_gene: TRBJ2-1
CDR3nt: TGTGCCAGCAGCCCTACAGGGAGCTCCTACAATGAGCAGTTCTTC
CDR3aa: CASSPTGSSYNEQFF

d_gene: -
abundance: -
v_gene: TRBV7-2
len: 14
j_gene: TRBJ1-2
CDR3nt: TGTGCCAGCAGCGATGGAGCAGGGGCATTGGGCTACACCTTC
CDR3aa: CASSDGAGALGYTF

d_gene: -
abundance: -
v_gene: TRBV5-1
len: 13
j_gene: TRBJ1-1
CDR3nt: TGCGCCAGTAAACAGCAATCGGACACTGAAGCTTTCTTT
CDR3aa: CASKQQSDTEAFF

d_gene: TRBD1
abundance: -
v_gene: TRBV3-1/TRBV3-2
len: 16
j_gene: TRBJ1-2
CDR3nt: TGTGCCAGCAGCCACCAACAGGGGCGGCTTAACTATGGCTACACCTTC
CDR3aa: CASSHQQGRLNYGYTF

d_gene: TRBD1
abundance: -
v_gene: TRBV29-1
len: 14
j_gene: TRBJ1-5
CDR3nt: TGCAGCGTTGCAGGACAGGGAAGCAATCAGCCCCAGCATTTT
CDR3aa: CSVAGQGSNQPQHF

d_gene: TRBD1
abundance: -
v_gene: TRBV5-4
len: 17
j_gene: TRBJ2-1
CDR3nt: TGTGCCAGCAGCTTGGGAGGGGGGACAGGGAGCATCAATGAGCAGTTCTTC
CDR3aa: CASSLGGGTGSINEQFF

d_gene: -
abundance: -
v_gene: TRBV19
len: 12
j_gene: TRBJ1-5
CDR3nt: TGTGCCAGTAGCTATACCGATCAGCCCCAGCATTTT
CDR3aa: CASSYTDQPQHF

d_gene: TRBD1
abundance: -
v_gene: TRBV2
len: 15
j_gene: TRBJ1-6
CDR3nt: TGTGCCAGCAGGGAAAACAGGGGATTGAATTCACCCCTCCACTTT
CDR3aa: CASRENRGLNSPLHF

d_gene: -
abundance: -
v_gene: TRBV6-5
len: 13
j_gene: TRBJ2-7
CDR3nt: TGTGCCAGCAGTCCGTCCCCCTCCTACGAGCAGTACTTC
CDR3aa: CASSPSPSYEQYF

d_gene: -
abundance: -
v_gene: TRBV12-3/TRBV12-4
len: 12
j_gene: TRBJ1-2
CDR3nt: TGTGCCAGCAGTTGGGGGGGAGGTGGCTACACCTTC
CDR3aa: CASSWGGGGYTF

d_gene: -
abundance: -
v_gene: TRBV27
len: 12
j_gene: TRBJ2-7
CDR3nt: TGTGCCAGCAGTCCCGGCAGGGGCGAGCAGTACTTC
CDR3aa: CASSPGRGEQYF

d_gene: TRBD1
abundance: -
v_gene: TRBV4-1
len: 14
j_gene: TRBJ1-1
CDR3nt: TGCGCCAGCAGCCAATACAGGGGGCGTACTGAAGCTTTCTTT
CDR3aa: CASSQYRGRTEAFF

d_gene: -
abundance: once
v_gene: TRBV29-1
len: 15
j_gene: TRBJ1-1
CDR3nt: TGCAGCGTTGTTGAGCCGGGAGGAGTGAACACTGAAGCTTTCTTT
CDR3aa: CSVVEPGGVNTEAFF

d_gene: TRBD2
abundance: -
v_gene: TRBV5-1
len: 16
j_gene: TRBJ2-5
CDR3nt: TGCGCCAGCGCAACGGGACTAGCGGGAGTAGGGGAGACCCAGTACTTC
CDR3aa: CASATGLAGVGETQYF

d_gene: TRBD1
abundance: few
v_gene: TRBV27
len: 15
j_gene: TRBJ2-7
CDR3nt: TGTGCCAGCAGTTTAAAGGGACAGGGGGCGTACGAGCAGTACTTC
CDR3aa: CASSLKGQGAYEQYF

d_gene: TRBD1
abundance: -
v_gene: TRBV12-5
len: 22
j_gene: TRBJ1-5
CDR3nt: TGTGCTAGTGGTTTGGCACTCGCCCTCGTGGACAGGGGGCGAGGGGGCAATCAGCCCCAGCATTTT
CDR3aa: CASGLALALVDRGRGGNQPQHF

d_gene: TRBD1
abundance: -
v_gene: TRBV6-5
len: 15
j_gene: TRBJ2-2
CDR3nt: TGTGCCAGCAGTACCCGGGACAGGGGTAACGGGGAGCTGTTTTTT
CDR3aa: CASSTRDRGNGELFF

d_gene: -
abundance: -
v_gene: TRBV6-1
len: 16
j_gene: TRBJ1-6
CDR3nt: TGTGCCAGCAGTGAAGCCCGACAGGCCTTTAATTCACCCCTCCACTTT
CDR3aa: CASSEARQAFNSPLHF

d_gene: TRBD1
abundance: -
v_gene: TRBV19
len: 16
j_gene: TRBJ1-5
CDR3nt: TGTGCCAGTAATATGGACAGGGGGGTTGGCAATCAGCCCCAGCATTTT
CDR3aa: CASNMDRGVGNQPQHF

d_gene: -
abundance: -
v_gene: TRBV7-9
len: 13
j_gene: TRBJ1-1
CDR3nt: TGTGCCAGCAGCTTTAGTACGAACACTGAAGCTTTCTTT
CDR3aa: CASSFSTNTEAFF

d_gene: -
abundance: -
v_gene: TRBV30
len: 15
j_gene: TRBJ2-2
CDR3nt: TGTGCCTGGAGTCTGAGGTCCGGAAACACCGGGGAGCTGTTTTTT
CDR3aa: CAWSLRSGNTGELFF

d_gene: -
abundance: -
v_gene: TRBV11-2
len: 12
j_gene: TRBJ1-1
CDR3nt: TGTGCCAGCAGCTTAGGAGGCAGGGGAGCTTTCTTT
CDR3aa: CASSLGGRGAFF

d_gene: TRBD1
abundance: -
v_gene: TRBV19
len: 19
j_gene: TRBJ1-5
CDR3nt: TGTGCCAGTAGGACCACCGGGACAGGGGTAGTGAGTGGCAATCAGCCCCAGCATTTT
CDR3aa: CASRTTGTGVVSGNQPQHF

d_gene: -
abundance: -
v_gene: TRBV4-1
len: 15
j_gene: TRBJ2-1
CDR3nt: TGCGCCAGCAGCCGGGGGGATGGGGCCGACAATGAGCAGTTCTTC
CDR3aa: CASSRGDGADNEQFF

d_gene: TRBD2
abundance: once
v_gene: TRBV11-2
len: 13
j_gene: TRBJ2-1
CDR3nt: TGTGCCAGCAGCGACCAAGGGAGGGATGAGCAGTTCTTC
CDR3aa: CASSDQGRDEQFF

d_gene: -
abundance: -
v_gene: TRBV4-3
len: 15
j_gene: TRBJ2-7
CDR3nt: TGCGCCAGCAGCCAAGATAATAACGCCGCAGTCGAGCAGTACTTC
CDR3aa: CASSQDNNAAVEQYF

d_gene: -
abundance: once
v_gene: TRBV5-1
len: 13
j_gene: TRBJ2-7
CDR3nt: TGCGCCAGCAGCCCCCGGGAGCATTACGAGCAGTACTTC
CDR3aa: CASSPREHYEQYF

d_gene: TRBD1
abundance: -
v_gene: TRBV30
len: 13
j_gene: TRBJ1-5
CDR3nt: TGTGCCCAAGACAGGGGCCCCGGGGAGCCCCAGCATTTT
CDR3aa: CAQDRGPGEPQHF

d_gene: TRBD1
abundance: -
v_gene: TRBV7-2
len: 13
j_gene: TRBJ1-2
CDR3nt: TGTGCCAGCAGCGAACAGGGGATCTATGGCTACACCTTC
CDR3aa: CASSEQGIYGYTF

d_gene: -
abundance: -
v_gene: TRBV4-2
len: 17
j_gene: TRBJ1-4
CDR3nt: TGTGCCAGCAGCCAAGACCCCGCCGGGGAGCCTAATGAAAAACTGTTTTTT
CDR3aa: CASSQDPAGEPNEKLFF

d_gene: -
abundance: -
v_gene: TRBV7-9
len: 12
j_gene: TRBJ1-1
CDR3nt: TGTGCCAGCAGCTTATGGCCGTTTGAAGCTTTCTTT
CDR3aa: CASSLWPFEAFF

d_gene: -
abundance: -
v_gene: TRBV2
len: 15
j_gene: TRBJ2-3
CDR3nt: TGTGCCAGCAGTGTTCGGAGGGGGGGAACAGATACGCAGTATTTT
CDR3aa: CASSVRRGGTDTQYF

d_gene: -
abundance: once
v_gene: TRBV18
len: 11
j_gene: TRBJ1-1
CDR3nt: TGTGCCAGCTCACAGGGGACTGAAGCTTTCTTT
CDR3aa: CASSQGTEAFF

d_gene: TRBD1
abundance: -
v_gene: TRBV5-1
len: 13
j_gene: TRBJ2-7
CDR3nt: TGCGCCAGCAGCATACCGACAGGGAAAGAGCAGTACTTC
CDR3aa: CASSIPTGKEQYF

d_gene: TRBD1
abundance: -
v_gene: TRBV4-1
len: 13
j_gene: TRBJ1-2
CDR3nt: TGCGCCAGCAGCCAAGGGGACAGGGGTGGCTACACCTTC
CDR3aa: CASSQGDRGGYTF

d_gene: TRBD2
abundance: -
v_gene: TRBV27
len: 16
j_gene: TRBJ2-1
CDR3nt: TGTGCCAGCACCGAAGGGAGCGGGAGTAGGGGAAATGAGCAGTTCTTC
CDR3aa: CASTEGSGSRGNEQFF

d_gene: -
abundance: -
v_gene: TRBV18
len: 15
j_gene: TRBJ1-4
CDR3nt: TGTGCCAGCTCACCACGGGCCGGTCCTAATGAAAAACTGTTTTTT
CDR3aa: CASSPRAGPNEKLFF